The sequence of this T cell receptor (beta chain) was determined in a study of T cells after yellow fever vaccination. Overall study findings and caveats: The study found a weaker secondary response that peaked faster, day 5 versus 15. A small proportion of clonotypes was detected in both the CD4 and CD8 compartments.

Germline trimming cut 0 bases from V and 5 bases from J; bases unmatched to any gene: 8. This CDR3 contains 18 residues. Conversion of TCR transcripts into cDNA relied on 5'RACE template switching, which added a universal primer site and UMIs. TCRdb re-called the 5' RACE reads with MiXCR, one entry per CDR3 protein. The sample yields approximately 250,000 distinct CDR3 sequences, roughly 5.2% seen once. This clonotype occurred many times. Its antigen is unknown. The sequence derives from a man aged 18 to 29 who received the YFV17D yellow fever vaccine. Sequences were derived from CD4+ T cells sorted from PBMCs, sampled on the day of the yellow fever booster vaccination. This sequence joins TRBV12-3 or TRBV12-4 and TRBJ2-3; TRBD2 aligns across 13 bases. The CDR3 region has the DNA TGTGCCAGCAGTTTAGCGCTAAGGGGACTAGCGGGGCGAGATACGCAGTATTTT. Translation: CASSLALRGLAGRDTQYF.